This T cell receptor (beta chain) emerged from a study of blood T cells in healthy people across ages. Points from the study as a whole: Estimates based on one million T cells were treated as lower bounds. Nothing was known about donor CMV status, and this possibly confounded expanded clonotype changes.

Every sample had a minimum of 6.5 million PBMCs isolated. The use of a sample-barcoded 5' primer and a J-beta primer mix characterized a second PCR of about 7 to 12 cycles. Every cDNA was tagged by a template-switch adaptor with 12 random nucleotides. Each CDR3 protein gets one entry after TCRdb re-called the 5' RACE reads with MiXCR. The table records hundreds of thousands of distinct CDR3 sequences, more than 25% of them present only once. Points on this clonotype: The antigen remains undetermined.

Germline V gene lookup returns CDR1 MNHEY and CDR2 SVGEGT. The CDR3 covers 16 residues. Trimming took off 7 bases at V and 6 bases at J, with 22 bases between the two ends. This TCR was sampled from a woman older than 75 in good health. The chain employs TRBV6-2 or TRBV6-3 and TRBJ1-5; TRBD1 might be the D (6 bases). The sequencing input was blood. CDR3 loop: CASNLSPRGARQPQHF. The CDR3 region has the DNA TGTGCCAGCAACCTTTCCCCTAGGGGGGCCCGTCAGCCCCAGCATTTT.